The 5 T cell receptor beta chains in this list originate from one sample, sequenced in a study of vaccination effects on CD4 cells after COVID-19. The repertoire was sequenced with immunoSEQ multiplex PCR; TCRdb's copy has only in-frame clones and lacks some. Here the sample spans about 79,000 clones, approximately 74% being singletons. Their antigens are not known. Peptide-pool stimulation followed by sequencing identified expanded antigen-specific CD4+ clonotypes in the ViraFEST assay. Cultured cells yielded isolated CD4+ T cells after around 10 days. Sequences were derived from CD4+ T cells from PBMCs cultured with HCoV-229E spike peptides, sampled before COVID-19 vaccination. These receptors were collected from a human donor who received a COVID-19 vaccine.

V is TRBV5-1 and J is TRBJ2-5, with 8 bases fitting TRBD1. This CDR3 is built from 16 residues. Germline lookup yields CDR1 SGHRS and CDR2 YFSETQ. Trimming took 1 base from V and 5 from J; bases not matched to a gene: 10. This CDR3 is CASSLLLPGGEETQYF. In DNA form, the CDR3 reads TGCGCCAGCAGCTTGCTTCTGCCAGGGGGCGAGGAGACCCAGTACTTC.

The rearrangement joins TRBV6-2 or TRBV6-3 to TRBJ2-5; TRBD1 aligns across 9 bases. The CDR3 loop spans 15 amino acids. Per germline, CDR1 MNHEY and CDR2 SVGEGT. V was pared by 1 base and J by 5 bases, with 5 bases of the junction left unmatched. The CDR3 region is CASSYWDRVGETQYF. As DNA, the CDR3 is TGTGCCAGCAGTTACTGGGACAGGGTCGGGGAGACCCAGTACTTC.

This clone has a single count. The chain has TRBV28 and TRBJ2-7; D unclear. Germline V gene data show CDR1 as MDHEN and CDR2 as SYDVKM. Trimming pared 6 bases from V and 9 bases from J, leaving 15 bases between. This CDR3 spans 12 amino acids. CDR3 sequence reads: CASSSSPIRQYV. The CDR3 nucleotides are TGTGCCAGCAGCTCAAGTCCCATACGGCAGTACGTC.

This rearrangement joins TRBV6-6 to TRBJ2-7; possibly TRBD1 or TRBD2 for D (5 bases each). Germline CDR1 MNHNY, CDR2 SVGAGI (reference sequence). Trimming stripped 6 bases from V and 0 bases from J, with 12 bases between. The CDR3 extends over 14 amino acids. CDR3 sequence reads: CASRHGTGSYEQYV. The CDR3 region has the DNA TGTGCCAGCAGGCACGGGACGGGCTCCTACGAGCAGTACGTC.

J is TRBJ1-3 and V is TRBV30, with D uncertain. Looked up from germline, CDR1 is GTSNPN and CDR2 is SVGIG (reference sequence). The CDR3 sequence is 12 residues long. With 3 bases removed from V and 1 base from J, the gap between germline ends came to 4 bases. This CDR3 reads CAWRGSGNTIYF. CDR3 sequence (DNA): TGTGCCTGGAGAGGTTCTGGAAACACCATATATTTT.